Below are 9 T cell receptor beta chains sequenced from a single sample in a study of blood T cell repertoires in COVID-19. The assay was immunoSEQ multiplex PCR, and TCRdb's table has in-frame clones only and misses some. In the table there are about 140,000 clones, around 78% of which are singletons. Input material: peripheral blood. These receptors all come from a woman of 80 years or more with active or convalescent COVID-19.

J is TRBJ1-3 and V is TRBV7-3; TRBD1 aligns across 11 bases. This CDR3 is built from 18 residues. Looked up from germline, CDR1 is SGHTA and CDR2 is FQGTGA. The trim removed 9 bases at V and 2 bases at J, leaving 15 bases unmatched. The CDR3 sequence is CARYRYRDRGIPGNTIYF. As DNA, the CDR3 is TGTGCCAGATACCGTTATAGGGACAGGGGGATACCTGGAAACACCATATATTTT.

Written as DNA, the CDR3 is TGTGCCAGCAGCATTACAGGGGGGATGAACACTGAAGCTTTCTTT. Encoded protein: CASSITGGMNTEAFF. This chain links TRBV7-2 with TRBJ1-1; TRBD1 agrees at 8 bases. The germline CDR1 and CDR2 sequences are SGHTA and FQGNSA. V shed 5 bases and J 0 bases; nucleotides not matched to a gene: 5. The CDR3 is 15 amino acids.

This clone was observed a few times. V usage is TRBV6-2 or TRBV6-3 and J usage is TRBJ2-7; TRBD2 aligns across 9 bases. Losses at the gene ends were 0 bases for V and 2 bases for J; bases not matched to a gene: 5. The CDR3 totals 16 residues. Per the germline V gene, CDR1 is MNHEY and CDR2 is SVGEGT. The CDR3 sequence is CASSYSMRGGAYEQYF. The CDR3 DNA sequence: TGTGCCAGCAGTTACTCGATGCGCGGGGGGGCCTACGAGCAGTACTTC.

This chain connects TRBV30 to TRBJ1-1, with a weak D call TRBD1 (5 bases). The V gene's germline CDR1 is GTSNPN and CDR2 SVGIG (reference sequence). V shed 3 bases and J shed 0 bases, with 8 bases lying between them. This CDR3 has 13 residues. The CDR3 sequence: CAWSGTLNTEAFF. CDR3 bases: TGTGCCTGGAGCGGGACTTTGAACACTGAAGCTTTCTTT.

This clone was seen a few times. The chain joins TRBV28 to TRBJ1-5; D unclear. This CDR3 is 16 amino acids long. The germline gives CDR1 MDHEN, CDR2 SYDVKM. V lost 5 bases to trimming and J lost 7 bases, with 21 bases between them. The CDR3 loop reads CASSTYGDFGLQPQHF. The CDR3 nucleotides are TGTGCCAGCAGTACGTACGGGGATTTCGGGCTCCAGCCCCAGCATTTT.

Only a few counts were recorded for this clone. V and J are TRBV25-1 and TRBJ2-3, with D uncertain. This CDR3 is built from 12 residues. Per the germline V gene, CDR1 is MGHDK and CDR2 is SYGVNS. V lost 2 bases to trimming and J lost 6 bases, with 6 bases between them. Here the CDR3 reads CASSESPDTQYF. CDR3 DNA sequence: TGTGCCAGCAGTGAAAGCCCCGATACGCAGTATTTT.

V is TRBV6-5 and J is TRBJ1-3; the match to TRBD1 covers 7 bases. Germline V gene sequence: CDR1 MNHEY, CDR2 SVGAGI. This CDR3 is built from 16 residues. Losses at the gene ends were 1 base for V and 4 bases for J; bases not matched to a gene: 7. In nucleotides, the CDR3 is TGTGCCAGCAGTTACTACCCAACAGGGGTCGGAAACACCATATATTTT. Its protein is CASSYYPTGVGNTIYF.

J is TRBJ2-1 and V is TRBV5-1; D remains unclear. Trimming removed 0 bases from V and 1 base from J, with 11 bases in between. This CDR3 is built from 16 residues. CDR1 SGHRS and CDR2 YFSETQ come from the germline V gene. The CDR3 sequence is CASSLGALSSYNEQFF. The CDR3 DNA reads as TGCGCCAGCAGCTTGGGGGCTTTGAGTTCCTACAATGAGCAGTTCTTC.

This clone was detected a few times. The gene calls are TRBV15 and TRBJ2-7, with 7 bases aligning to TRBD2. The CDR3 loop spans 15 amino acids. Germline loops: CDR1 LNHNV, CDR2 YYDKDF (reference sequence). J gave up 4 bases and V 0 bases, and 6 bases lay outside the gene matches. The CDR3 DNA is TGTGCCACCAGCAGAGATTCTGGCGGGGGTTACGAGCAGTACTTC. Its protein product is CATSRDSGGGYEQYF. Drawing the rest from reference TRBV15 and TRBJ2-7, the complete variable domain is DAMVIQNPRYQVTQFGKPVTLSCSQTLNHNVMYWYQQKSSQAPKLLFHYYDKDFNNEADTPDNFQSRRPNTSFCFLDIRSPGLGDTAMYLCATSRDSGGGYEQYFGPGTRLTVT.